This T cell receptor (beta chain) comes out of a study of blood T cell repertoires in COVID-19. Study overall: Recovered participants had two consecutive negative NP/OP PCR tests, healthcare professional clearance, or symptom resolution. Acute and convalescent COVID-19 samples came from the United States, Italy and Spain. The analysed material was cDNA or gDNA that came from T cells, B-cell-depleted T cells, or PBMCs.

This clone was counted a single time. Data came from immunoSEQ multiplex PCR; TCRdb stores just in-frame clones and leaves some out. The sample records more than 200,000 clones, roughly 87% being singletons. Germline V gene sequence: CDR1 MNHEY, CDR2 SVGAGI. Trimming took 2 bases from V and 7 from J; bases not matched to a gene: 5. The CDR3 extends over 15 amino acids. The J gene is TRBJ1-4, the V gene TRBV6-5, with TRBD1 identical over 9 bases. The sequence came from a man aged 25-45 years in a cohort exposed to, infected with or recovered from COVID-19 (not recorded which). Sequencing used PBMCs or T cells enriched from blood (not recorded which). CDR3 residues: CASSYRQGDSEKLFF. The DNA of the CDR3 is TGTGCCAGCAGTTACCGACAGGGGGATAGTGAAAAACTGTTTTTT.